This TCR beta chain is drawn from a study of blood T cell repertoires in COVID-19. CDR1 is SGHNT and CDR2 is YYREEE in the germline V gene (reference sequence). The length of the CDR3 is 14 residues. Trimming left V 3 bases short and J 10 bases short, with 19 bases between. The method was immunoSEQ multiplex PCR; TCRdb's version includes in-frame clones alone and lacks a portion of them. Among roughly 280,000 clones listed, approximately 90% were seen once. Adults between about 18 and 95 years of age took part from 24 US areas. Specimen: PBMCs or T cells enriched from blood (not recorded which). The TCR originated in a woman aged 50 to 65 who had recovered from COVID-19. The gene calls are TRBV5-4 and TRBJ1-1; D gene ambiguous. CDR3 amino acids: CASSSPSREEGAFF. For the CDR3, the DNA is TGTGCCAGCAGCTCCCCGAGTCGGGAGGAGGGAGCTTTCTTT.